This is a list of T cell receptor beta chains from one sample in a study of cytomegalovirus exposure and HLA in healthy donors. Produced via immunoSEQ multiplex PCR; TCRdb's table is partial and in-frame only. This table holds roughly 80,000 clones, 65% to 85% found once. The sequencing sample was made of PBMCs. Every receptor here comes from a woman aged 45-65 years in good health and CMV-seronegative. The CDR3 runs from the conserved cysteine through the conserved F or W. A D gene is named only where the DNA matches it firmly. Not all rows give a size; the values are once, few, many and, for expanded clones, a class.

TRBJ2-3 . . TRBV4-1 TGCGCCAGCAGCCCCCCGTCAGGGCTACGCACAGATACGCAGTATTTT CASSPPSGLRTDTQYF
TRBJ1-5 . once TRBV19 TGTGCCAGTAGTATGGCGCAGGGTAGCAATCAGCCCCAGCATTTT CASSMAQGSNQPQHF
TRBJ1-5 TRBD1 . TRBV19 TGTGCCAGTAGTATCGGGTACAGTCGGGACAGCTTTTTTTATAGCAATCAGCCCCAGCATTTT CASSIGYSRDSFFYSNQPQHF
TRBJ2-5 . . TRBV6-5 TGTGCCAGCAGTTATGACGGGCAAGAGACCCAGTACTTC CASSYDGQETQYF
TRBJ2-2 . . TRBV10-3 TGTGCCATCAGTGAATCTAGTAGGCGCACCGGGGAGCTGTTTTTT CAISESSRRTGELFF
TRBJ1-1 . . TRBV7-8 TGTGCCAGCAGCTTAGCCAAGGGGGTCACTGAAGCTTTCTTT CASSLAKGVTEAFF
TRBJ2-1 TRBD2 . TRBV7-6 TGTGCCAGCAGCCGGACTAGCGGGAGGGTTAGCTCCTACAATGAGCAGTTCTTC CASSRTSGRVSSYNEQFF
TRBJ2-2 . . TRBV10-3 TGTGCCATCAGTGGATCCAGCGCCGGGGAGCTGTTTTTT CAISGSSAGELFF
TRBJ2-1 TRBD1 . TRBV9 TGTGCCAGCAGCGCAGGACAGGGGGCATACAATGAGCAGTTCTTC CASSAGQGAYNEQFF
TRBJ1-2 . . TRBV2 TGTGCCAGAAAGGGGGACACTAACTATGGCTACACCTTC CARKGDTNYGYTF
TRBJ1-2 TRBD1 . TRBV29-1 TGCAGCGTTGAATTGGACAGGGCTAACTATGGCTACACCTTC CSVELDRANYGYTF
TRBJ1-6 . . TRBV4-3 TGCGCCAGCAGCCAAGCCCTTGACAGCCCGCTCTGGGGTTCACCCCTCCACTTT CASSQALDSPLWGSPLHF
TRBJ2-1 . . TRBV28 TGTGCCAGCAGGTCGGACAGCTCCTACAATGAGCAGTTCTTC CASRSDSSYNEQFF
TRBJ1-6 . . TRBV10-3 TGTGCCATCAGTAACCAGACAGGATCGGTTTCACCCCTCCACTTT CAISNQTGSVSPLHF
TRBJ2-5 . . TRBV29-1 TGCAGCGTTGAACTAGGATCCTTACTCCAAGAGACCCAGTACTTC CSVELGSLLQETQYF
TRBJ1-5 . . TRBV30 TGTGCCTGGAGTATAGACTCTTACGGCAATCAGCCCCAGCATTTT CAWSIDSYGNQPQHF
TRBJ2-1 TRBD1 . TRBV28 TGTGCCAGCGCCCTAGGGGACAGGTTCTACAATGAGCAGTTCTTC CASALGDRFYNEQFF
TRBJ2-1 TRBD2 . TRBV9 TGTGCCAGCAGCTCTAGCGGGGAAGGGTACAATGAGCAGTTCTTC CASSSSGEGYNEQFF
TRBJ1-2 TRBD1 . TRBV2 TGTGCCAGCAGTAAGGACAGGGAAATTAACTATGGCTACACCTTC CASSKDREINYGYTF
TRBJ1-1 . . TRBV6-6 TGTGCCAGCAGGGGAGGCGAAGCTTTCTTT CASRGGEAFF
TRBJ1-2 . . TRBV19 TGTGCCAGTACCTTCAACTATGGCTACACCTTC CASTFNYGYTF
TRBJ1-5 . . TRBV30 TGTGCCTGGAGTGTTTCAGGGAGCAATCAGCCCCAGCATTTT CAWSVSGSNQPQHF
TRBJ2-3 . once TRBV5-1 TGCGCCAGCAGCTCGAGCACCGGGACTCCGGGAGATACGCAGTATTTT CASSSSTGTPGDTQYF
TRBJ1-1 TRBD1 . TRBV7-9 TGTGCCAGCAGCTTGGGACAGGGCTGGAACACTGAAGCTTTCTTT CASSLGQGWNTEAFF
TRBJ2-7 . few TRBV7-2 TGTGCCAGCAGCTTTCAGGGGAGTTGGGAGCAGTACTTC CASSFQGSWEQYF
TRBJ1-2 TRBD1 . TRBV28 TGTGCCAGCAGCCACCGGGGGGGAGGGGGCAACTATGGCTACACCTTC CASSHRGGGGNYGYTF
TRBJ1-2 TRBD1 once TRBV29-1 TGCAGCGTTGACGGGACAGACGACTATGGCTACACCTTC CSVDGTDDYGYTF
TRBJ1-4 . few TRBV6-1 TGTGCCAGCAGTGAATTCAACAGGGTAATCCGTGAAAAACTGTTTTTT CASSEFNRVIREKLFF
TRBJ1-1 . . TRBV11-3 TGTGCCAGCAGCTTAGGGACGGGGAAGGACACTGAAGCTTTCTTT CASSLGTGKDTEAFF
TRBJ1-1 TRBD1 once TRBV4-2 TGTGCCAGCAGCCAGGGTCCGGGACAGGGGGTTATGAACACTGAAGCTTTCTTT CASSQGPGQGVMNTEAFF
TRBJ1-1 TRBD1 . TRBV7-9 TGTGCCAGCAGCTTGGACAGGGCAGACACTGAAGCTTTCTTT CASSLDRADTEAFF
TRBJ2-7 . . TRBV4-1 TGCGCCAGCAGCCAAGTGGCAGGGCACTCCTACGAGCAGTACTTC CASSQVAGHSYEQYF
TRBJ2-7 TRBD2 . TRBV28 TGTGCCAGCATGCGGGGACTAGTCTACGAGCAGTACTTC CASMRGLVYEQYF
TRBJ1-5 . . TRBV9 TGTGCCAGCAGCGTAGTGGTAACAGTTACTAGGCATTTT CASSVVVTVTRHF
TRBJ1-4 . few TRBV4-1 TGCGCCAGCAGCCAAGATGACAGACCAACTAATGAAAAACTGTTTTTT CASSQDDRPTNEKLFF
TRBJ2-1 TRBD2 . TRBV7-9 TGTGCCAGCAGCTCCGGGGGGAGCGGGAGGGCCGACGATGAGCAGTTCTTC CASSSGGSGRADDEQFF
TRBJ2-7 TRBD1 . TRBV28 TGTGCCAGCAGACCCGGGACAGGGCCGTACGAGCAGTACTTC CASRPGTGPYEQYF
TRBJ1-5 TRBD1 . TRBV5-1 TGCGCCAGCAGCTTGGAAGGGACAGATAGCAATCAGCCCCAGCATTTT CASSLEGTDSNQPQHF
TRBJ2-3 TRBD1 . TRBV19 TGTGCCAGTAGTGAAAGGGGGACAGCCAGCACAGATACGCAGTATTTT CASSERGTASTDTQYF
TRBJ1-5 . . TRBV18 TGTGCCAGCTCACCTCAGGGTAATCGCAATCAGCCCCAGCATTTT CASSPQGNRNQPQHF
TRBJ2-5 . . TRBV4-1 TGCGCCAGCAGCCAAGTCTTCACTGGCGGGGTCAGGCAAGAGACCCAGTACTTC CASSQVFTGGVRQETQYF
TRBJ2-1 TRBD2 . TRBV28 TGTGCCAGCATGACAGTGGGAGCGGGGGCCTACAATGAGCAGTTCTTC CASMTVGAGAYNEQFF
TRBJ1-2 TRBD1 . TRBV11-2 TGTGCCAGCAGCTTAAGACAGGGCCGCGGCTTCAACCCTAACTATGGCTACACCTTC CASSLRQGRGFNPNYGYTF
TRBJ2-2 . . TRBV29-1 TGCAGCGTTGGTGGTCAGACGAACACCGGGGAGCTGTTTTTT CSVGGQTNTGELFF
TRBJ1-1 . . TRBV28 TGTGCCAGCAGACCAAGCGGGGACCCATCGCCAATCGCTGAAGCTTTCTTT CASRPSGDPSPIAEAFF
TRBJ1-1 . . TRBV10-3 TGTGCCATCAGTAGCTCCGGGACACCGAACACTGAAGCTTTCTTT CAISSSGTPNTEAFF